This TCR beta chain was recorded in a study of T-cell memory formation after mild COVID-19. In the case of this clonotype: No antigen is known for it.

The 5'RACE method, run with constant-segment primers, produced TCR alpha and TCR beta cDNA libraries (carrying sample barcodes and UMIs). MiXCR, applied by TCRdb to the 5' RACE reads, yields one record per CDR3 protein. Of 300,000 to 350,000 distinct CDR3 sequences in the sample, roughly an eighth were seen once. Findings of the study overall: A balance of CD4 and CD8 characterized clones contracting day 15 to 85, whereas later expanders leaned CD4+.

Germline CDR1 DFQATT, CDR2 SNEGSKA (reference sequence). Trimming removed 6 bases at V and 6 bases at J, with 20 bases between. CDR3 length: 14 residues. The sequence was obtained from a man between 18 and 29 years old who had mild COVID-19 (a few samples of this study predate the infection). Cell type and time point are not known. Specimen: PBMCs or a T cell subset sorted from them (not recorded which). V is TRBV20-1 and J is TRBJ1-2; D is unclear. This CDR3 is CSASPRETGDGYTF. The CDR3, as DNA: TGCAGTGCCAGCCCCCGCGAGACGGGTGATGGCTACACCTTC.